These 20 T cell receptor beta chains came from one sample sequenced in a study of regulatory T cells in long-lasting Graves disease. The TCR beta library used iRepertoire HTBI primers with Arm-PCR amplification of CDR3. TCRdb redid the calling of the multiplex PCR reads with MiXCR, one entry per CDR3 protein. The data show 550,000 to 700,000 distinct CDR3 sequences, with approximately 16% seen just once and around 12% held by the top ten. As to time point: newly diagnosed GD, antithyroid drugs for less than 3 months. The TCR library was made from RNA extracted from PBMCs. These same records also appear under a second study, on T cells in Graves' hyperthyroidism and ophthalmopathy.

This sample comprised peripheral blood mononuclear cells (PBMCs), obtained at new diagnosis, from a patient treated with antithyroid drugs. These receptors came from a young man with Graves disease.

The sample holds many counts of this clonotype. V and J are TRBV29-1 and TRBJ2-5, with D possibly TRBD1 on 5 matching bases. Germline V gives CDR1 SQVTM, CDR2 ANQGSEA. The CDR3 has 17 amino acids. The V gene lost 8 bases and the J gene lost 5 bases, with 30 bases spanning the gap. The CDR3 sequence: CSPIPWADTGYPETQYF. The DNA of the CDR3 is TGCAGCCCGATCCCTTGGGCGGACACCGGGTATCCGGAGACCCAGTACTTC. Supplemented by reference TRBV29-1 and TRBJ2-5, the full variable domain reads SAVISQKPSRDICQRGTSLTIQCQVDSQVTMMFWYRQQPGQSLTLIATANQGSEATYESGFVIDKFPISRPNLTFSTLTVSNMSPEDSSIYLCSPIPWADTGYPETQYFGPGTRLLVL.

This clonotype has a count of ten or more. The CDR3 region is CAWSVVGDEQFF. The CDR3 DNA sequence: TGTGCCTGGAGTGTAGTAGGGGATGAGCAGTTCTTC. The chain carries TRBV30 and TRBJ2-1, with D possibly being TRBD1 (5 bases). V was clipped by 0 bases and J by 8 bases, with 8 bases between them. The germline gives CDR1 GTSNPN, CDR2 SVGIG (reference sequence). The CDR3 consists of 12 residues.

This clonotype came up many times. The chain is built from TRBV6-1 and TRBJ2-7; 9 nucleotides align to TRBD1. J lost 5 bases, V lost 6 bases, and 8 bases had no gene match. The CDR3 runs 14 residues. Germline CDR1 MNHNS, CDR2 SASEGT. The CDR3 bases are TGTGCCAGCAGAGCGACCGGGACAGGGAACGAGCAGTACTTC. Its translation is CASRATGTGNEQYF.

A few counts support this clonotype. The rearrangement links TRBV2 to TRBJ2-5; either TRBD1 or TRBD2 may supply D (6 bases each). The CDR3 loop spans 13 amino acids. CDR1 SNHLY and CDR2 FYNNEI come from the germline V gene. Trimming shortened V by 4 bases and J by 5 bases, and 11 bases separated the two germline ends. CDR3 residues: CASSGGAGETQYF. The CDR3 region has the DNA TGTGCCAGCAGTGGGGGGGCGGGGGAGACCCAGTACTTC. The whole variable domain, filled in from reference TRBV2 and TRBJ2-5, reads EPEVTQTPSHQVTQMGQEVILRCVPISNHLYFYWYRQILGQKVEFLVSFYNNEISEKSEIFDDQFSVERPDGSNFTLKIRSTKLEDSAMYFCASSGGAGETQYFGPGTRLLVL.

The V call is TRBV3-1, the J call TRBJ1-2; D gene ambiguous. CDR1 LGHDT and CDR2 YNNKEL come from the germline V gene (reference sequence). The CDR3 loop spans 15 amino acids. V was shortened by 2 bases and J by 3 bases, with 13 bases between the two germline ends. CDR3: CASSQLGGSYYGYTF. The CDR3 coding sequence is TGTGCCAGCAGCCAACTTGGAGGCAGCTACTATGGCTACACCTTC.

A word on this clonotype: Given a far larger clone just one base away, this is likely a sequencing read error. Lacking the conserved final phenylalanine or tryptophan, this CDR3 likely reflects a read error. CDR3 sequence reads: CASSISGRVYEQYL. The DNA for the CDR3 is TGTGCCAGCAGCATTAGCGGGAGAGTCTACGAGCAGTACCTC. The gene calls are TRBV7-2 and TRBJ2-7; 9 bases line up with TRBD2. J lost 3 bases, V lost 5 bases, and 5 bases had no gene match. Germline V CDR1 and CDR2: SGHTA, FQGNSA. The CDR3 is made up of 14 amino acids.

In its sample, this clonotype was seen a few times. This CDR3 is CASSQDRGGSPGGTQYF. CDR3 nucleotide sequence: TGCGCCAGCAGCCAAGATAGGGGCGGGAGCCCGGGGGGTACGCAGTATTTT. The chain has TRBV4-1 and TRBJ2-3; 7 bases match TRBD2. This CDR3 spans 17 amino acids. Germline V gene data show CDR1 as MGHRA and CDR2 as YSYEKL. Unmatched junction bases numbered 14, after V lost 0 bases and J lost 8 bases.

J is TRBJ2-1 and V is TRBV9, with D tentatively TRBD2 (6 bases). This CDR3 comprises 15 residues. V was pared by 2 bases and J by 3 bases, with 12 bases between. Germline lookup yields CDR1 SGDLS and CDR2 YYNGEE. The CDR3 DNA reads TGTGCCAGCAGCGTTGACGGGACTGACTACAATGAGCAGTTCTTC. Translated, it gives CASSVDGTDYNEQFF.

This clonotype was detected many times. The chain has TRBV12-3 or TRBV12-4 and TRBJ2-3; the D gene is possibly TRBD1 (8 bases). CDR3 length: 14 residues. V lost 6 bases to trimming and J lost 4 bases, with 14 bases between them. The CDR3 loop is CASSRTGRADTQYF. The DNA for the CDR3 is TGTGCCAGCAGCAGGACAGGGAGGGCAGATACGCAGTATTTT.

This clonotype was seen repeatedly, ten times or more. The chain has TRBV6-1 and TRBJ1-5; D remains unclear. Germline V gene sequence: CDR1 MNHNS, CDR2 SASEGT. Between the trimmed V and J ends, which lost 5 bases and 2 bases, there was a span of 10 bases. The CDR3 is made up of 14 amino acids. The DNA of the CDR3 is TGTGCCAGCAGTAACCAGTGGGGCAATCAGCCCCAGCATTTT. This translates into CASSNQWGNQPQHF.

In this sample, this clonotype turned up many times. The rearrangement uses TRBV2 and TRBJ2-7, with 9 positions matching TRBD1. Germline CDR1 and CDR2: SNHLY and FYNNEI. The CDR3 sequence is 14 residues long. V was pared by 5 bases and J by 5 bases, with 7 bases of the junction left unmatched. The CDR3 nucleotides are TGTGCCAGCAGTCCACGGACAGGGGCCCACGAGCAGTACTTC. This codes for CASSPRTGAHEQYF.

CDR3 nucleotide sequence: TGTGCCAGCAGCAAAGACAGGGCCTACGAGCAGTACTTC. Translation gives CASSKDRAYEQYF. The V call is TRBV5-5, the J call TRBJ2-7, with 7 bases that match TRBD1. Germline V CDR1 and CDR2: SGHKS, YYEKEE (reference sequence). This CDR3 has 13 residues. V gave up 4 bases and J gave up 2 bases; unmatched junction bases: 3.

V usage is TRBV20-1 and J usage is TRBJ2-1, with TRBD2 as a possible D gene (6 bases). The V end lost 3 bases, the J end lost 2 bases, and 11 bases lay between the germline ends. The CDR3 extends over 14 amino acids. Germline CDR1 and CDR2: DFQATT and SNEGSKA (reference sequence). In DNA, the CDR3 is TGCAGTGCTAGGGCAGGAGGGCCCTACAATGAGCAGTTCTTC. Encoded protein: CSARAGGPYNEQFF.

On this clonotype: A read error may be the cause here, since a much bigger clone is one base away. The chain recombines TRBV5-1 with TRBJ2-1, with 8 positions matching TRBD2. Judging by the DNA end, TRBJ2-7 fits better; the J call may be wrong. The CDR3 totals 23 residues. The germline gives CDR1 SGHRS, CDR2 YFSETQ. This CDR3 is CASSLERYVPAGALSQGSYEQYF. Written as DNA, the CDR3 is TGCGCCAGCAGCTTGGAGAGATATGTTCCAGCGGGAGCTCTCTCTCAAGGTTCCTACGAGCAGTACTTC.

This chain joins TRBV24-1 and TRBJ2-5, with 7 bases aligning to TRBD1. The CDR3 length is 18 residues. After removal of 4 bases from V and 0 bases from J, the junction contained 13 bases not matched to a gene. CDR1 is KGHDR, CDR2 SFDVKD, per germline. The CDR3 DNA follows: TGTGCCACCAGTGAGTTACAGGGGCCCCCCTTTCACCAAGAGACCCAGTACTTC. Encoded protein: CATSELQGPPFHQETQYF.

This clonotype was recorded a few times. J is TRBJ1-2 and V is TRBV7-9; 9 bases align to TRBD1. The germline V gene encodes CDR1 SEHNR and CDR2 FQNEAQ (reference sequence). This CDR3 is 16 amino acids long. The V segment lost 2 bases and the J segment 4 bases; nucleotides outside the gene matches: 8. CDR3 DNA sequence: TGTGCCAGCAGCTTAACGACAGGGGGGCCTGCCTATGGCTACACCTTC. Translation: CASSLTTGGPAYGYTF.

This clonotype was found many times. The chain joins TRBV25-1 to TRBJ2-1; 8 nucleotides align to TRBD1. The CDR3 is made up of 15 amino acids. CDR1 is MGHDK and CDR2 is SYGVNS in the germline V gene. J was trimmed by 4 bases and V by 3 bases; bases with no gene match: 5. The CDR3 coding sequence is TGTGCCAGCAGTGAGTCGACAGGGGTATACAATGAGCAGTTCTTC. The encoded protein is CASSESTGVYNEQFF. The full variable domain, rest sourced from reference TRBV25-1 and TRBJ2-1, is EADIYQTPRYLVIGTGKKITLECSQTMGHDKMYWYQQDPGMELHLIHYSYGVNSTEKGDLSSESTVSRIRTEHFPLTLESARPSHTSQYLCASSESTGVYNEQFFGPGTRLTVL.

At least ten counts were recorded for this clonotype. The CDR3 bases are TGTGCCAGCAGCCAAGTACCTATTTCCGGTCAAGAGACCCAGTACTTC. This codes for CASSQVPISGQETQYF. The rearrangement joins TRBV14 to TRBJ2-5, with D unclear. The CDR3 loop spans 16 amino acids. V was cut by 1 base and J by 2 bases, with 14 bases left in between. Looked up from germline, CDR1 is SGHDN and CDR2 is FVKESK.

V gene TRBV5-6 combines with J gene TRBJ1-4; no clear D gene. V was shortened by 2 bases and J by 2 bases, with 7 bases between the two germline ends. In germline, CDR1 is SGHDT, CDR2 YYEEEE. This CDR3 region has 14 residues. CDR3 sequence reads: CASSFVGTNEKLFF. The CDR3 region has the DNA TGTGCCAGCAGCTTCGTGGGTACTAATGAAAAACTGTTTTTT.

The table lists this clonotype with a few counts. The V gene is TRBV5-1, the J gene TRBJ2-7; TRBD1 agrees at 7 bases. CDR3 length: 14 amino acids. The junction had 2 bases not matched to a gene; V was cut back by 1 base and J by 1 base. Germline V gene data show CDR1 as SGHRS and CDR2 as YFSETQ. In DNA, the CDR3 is TGCGCCAGCAGCTTGAGACAGGGTTCCTACGAGCAGTACTTC. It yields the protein CASSLRQGSYEQYF. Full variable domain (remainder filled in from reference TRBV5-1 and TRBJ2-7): KAGVTQTPRYLIKTRGQQVTLSCSPISGHRSVSWYQQTPGQGLQFLFEYFSETQRNKGNFPGRFSGRQFSNSRSEMNVSTLELGDSALYLCASSLRQGSYEQYFGPGTRLTVT.